This passage covers 29 T cell receptor beta chains from one sample sequenced in a study of T cell responses to AZD1222 COVID-19 vaccine. Repertoires were generated with immunoSEQ multiplex PCR, while TCRdb's copy carries only in-frame clones and drops some. The data show just over 80,000 clones, 90% seen once. The sequences come from peripheral blood, collected on day 0 of AZD1222 vaccination. Receptors were obtained from an adult in good health.

V gene TRBV15 combines with J gene TRBJ1-2; 7 bases line up with TRBD1. Germline-derived CDR1 and CDR2 are LNHNV and YYDKDF (reference sequence). CDR3 size: 16 residues. With 2 bases clipped from V and 4 bases from J, the junction kept 10 bases outside the gene matches. The CDR3 protein is CATSRPFLQGTYGYTF. The CDR3 region has the DNA TGTGCCACCAGCAGACCTTTCCTACAGGGGACCTATGGCTACACCTTC.

The V gene is TRBV19, the J gene TRBJ2-1, with D possibly being TRBD1 or TRBD2 (6 bases each). V lost 4 bases and J lost 3, with 13 bases in between. Germline loops: CDR1 LNHDA, CDR2 SQIVND (reference sequence). The CDR3 spans 15 residues. CDR3 DNA: TGTGCCAGTAGTAGGATGGGGGGCAACTACAATGAGCAGTTCTTC. Amino acid sequence: CASSRMGGNYNEQFF.

In DNA, the CDR3 is TGTGCCAGTAGTATAGAAGCGACGAGGACTGAAGCTTTCTTT. This codes for CASSIEATRTEAFF. This chain connects TRBV19 to TRBJ1-1; the D is unclear. CDR3 length: 14 residues. CDR1 and CDR2 from the germline V gene are LNHDA and SQIVND (reference sequence). Trimming took off 0 bases at V and 5 bases at J, with 10 bases between the two ends.

In its sample, this clone was seen once. The chain couples TRBV4-2 to TRBJ1-5; D is possibly TRBD1 (5 bases). Trimming cost V 2 bases and J 0 bases, with 14 bases left between them. CDR1 and CDR2 from the germline V gene are LGHNA and YNFKEQ. The CDR3 is made up of 17 amino acids. The DNA of the CDR3 is TGTGCCAGCAGCCAATTCGTAGGGGACGGTAGCAATCAGCCCCAGCATTTT. Protein product: CASSQFVGDGSNQPQHF.

The chain combines TRBV5-3 with TRBJ1-1, with 7 bases matching TRBD1. TRBV5-3 is annotated as an ORF whose role is uncertain. V shed 3 bases and J 5 bases; nucleotides not matched to a gene: 10. This CDR3 region has 15 residues. CDR3 sequence reads: CARSWVTGRWTEAFF. The DNA for the CDR3 is TGTGCCAGAAGCTGGGTGACAGGGAGGTGGACTGAAGCTTTCTTT.

V usage is TRBV27 and J usage is TRBJ1-5; 8 nucleotides agree with TRBD1. Germline-derived CDR1 and CDR2 are MNHEY and SMNVEV (reference sequence). V dropped 5 bases and J dropped 4; count of bases not matched to a gene: 10. CDR3 size: 16 residues. The CDR3 loop is CASSDQWDRTNQPQHF. CDR3 in DNA: TGTGCCAGCAGTGACCAATGGGACAGGACAAATCAGCCCCAGCATTTT.

The table lists this clone with a count of one. The gene calls are TRBV30 and TRBJ1-6; no definite D call. This CDR3 spans 16 amino acids. Germline CDR1 GTSNPN, CDR2 SVGIG (reference sequence). V lost 3 bases to trimming and J lost 6 bases, with 18 bases between them. CDR3 protein: CAWSQKHSNINSPLHF. The CDR3 DNA reads TGTGCCTGGAGCCAAAAACACAGTAACATTAATTCACCCCTCCACTTT.

This sequence joins TRBV7-2 and TRBJ1-1; D may be TRBD1 (5 bases). CDR3 length equals 16 residues. V lost 7 bases to trimming and J lost 8 bases, with 26 bases between them. Germline V gene data show CDR1 as SGHTA and CDR2 as FQGNSA. CDR3 in amino acids: CASNAVAGSNSGEAFF. The CDR3 DNA reads as TGTGCCAGCAACGCAGTGGCAGGGTCAAATTCAGGGGAAGCTTTCTTT.

V gene TRBV4-3 combines with J gene TRBJ1-2; D is possibly TRBD1 (6 bases). V was cut by 0 bases and J by 2 bases, with 13 bases left in between. This CDR3 contains 16 residues. CDR1 and CDR2 (germline): LGHNA, YSLEER. This CDR3 is CASSQDKGGRNYGYTF. CDR3 nucleotides: TGCGCCAGCAGCCAAGACAAGGGGGGGAGGAACTATGGCTACACCTTC.

This clone showed up just a few times. The chain couples TRBV30 to TRBJ1-2; 7 nucleotides align to TRBD1. V dropped 4 bases and J dropped 8; count of bases not matched to a gene: 10. Germline V gene sequence: CDR1 GTSNPN, CDR2 SVGIG (reference sequence). The CDR3 has 13 residues. Written as DNA, the CDR3 is TGTGCCTGGACCGAACAGGGGAGGGGCGGCTACACCTTC. It is translated as CAWTEQGRGGYTF.

This chain uses TRBV6-6 with TRBJ2-1; TRBD2 is a possible D gene (5 bases). Looked up from germline, CDR1 is MNHNY and CDR2 is SVGAGI (reference sequence). With 2 bases removed from V and 9 bases from J, the gap between germline ends came to 17 bases. The CDR3 spans 15 residues. The CDR3 spells CASSYEDSVRGEQFF. CDR3 nucleotides: TGTGCCAGCAGTTACGAGGACTCCGTCCGGGGTGAGCAGTTCTTC.

CDR3 sequence reads: CAWLYSGANVLTF. CDR3 coding DNA: TGTGCCTGGCTTTATTCTGGGGCCAACGTCCTGACTTTC. The chain is built from TRBV30 and TRBJ2-6; D is unclear. This CDR3 comprises 13 residues. The germline V and J ends were trimmed by 5 bases and 1 base, with 6 bases remaining between them. CDR1 and CDR2 (germline): GTSNPN, SVGIG (reference sequence).

The J gene is TRBJ2-1, the V gene TRBV21-1; whether TRBD2, the table's D call, matches the DNA was not checked. TRBV21-1 is tagged as a pseudogene. The CDR3 runs 18 residues. CDR3 nucleotide sequence: TGTGCCAGCTGTTTTTTACGCTTTAGGGCGGGGGGCCCGGTCGGGCAGTTCTTC. Translating it yields CASCFLRFRAGGPVGQFF.

J is TRBJ1-5 and V is TRBV29-1; D call uncertain. In germline, CDR1 is SQVTM, CDR2 ANQGSEA. The CDR3 contains 12 residues. Trimming shortened V by 7 bases and J by 1 base, and 8 bases separated the two germline ends. Here the CDR3 reads CSAKWSNQPQHF. The DNA for the CDR3 is TGCAGCGCCAAATGGAGCAATCAGCCCCAGCATTTT.

The chain recombines TRBV18 with TRBJ2-5; the D is unclear. V lost 0 bases and J 1 base, leaving 3 bases between the germline ends. This CDR3 has 13 amino acids. The germline gives CDR1 KGHSH, CDR2 LQKENI. In DNA, the CDR3 is TGTGCCAGCTCACCACCGCTCCAAGAGACCCAGTACTTC. Its translation is CASSPPLQETQYF. The variable domain in full, with the rest retrieved from reference TRBV18 and TRBJ2-5, is NAGVMQNPRHLVRRRGQEARLRCSPMKGHSHVYWYRQLPEEGLKFMVYLQKENIIDESGMPKERFSAEFPKEGPSILRIQQVVRGDSAAYFCASSPPLQETQYFGPGTRLLVL.

CDR3 in amino acids: CASRFRGNFPYGYTF. Here the CDR3 DNA reads TGTGCCAGTAGGTTCCGGGGTAACTTCCCCTATGGCTACACCTTC. This chain uses TRBV19 with TRBJ1-2; D unresolved. This CDR3 is 15 amino acids long. V shed 6 bases and J shed 4 bases, with 18 bases lying between them. CDR1 and CDR2 (germline): LNHDA, SQIVND (reference sequence).

A note on this clone: The junction departs from germline at one end; a sequencing error may be responsible. V is TRBV18 and J is TRBJ1-4, with a tentative D call TRBD1 (5 bases). CDR1 is KGHSH, CDR2 LQKENI, per germline. The CDR3 is 13 amino acids. Here the CDR3 reads CASSPPPGQYKIF. The CDR3 coding sequence is TGTGCCAGCTCACCACCTCCGGGGCAGTACAAGATTTTT.

The chain recombines TRBV19 with TRBJ2-7; D unclear. The germline CDR1 and CDR2 sequences are LNHDA and SQIVND (reference sequence). The CDR3 loop spans 15 amino acids. V shed 5 bases and J shed 6 bases, with 20 bases lying between them. CDR3 protein: CASSSDWQAPREQYF. Written as DNA, the CDR3 is TGTGCCAGTAGTTCCGACTGGCAGGCGCCCCGCGAGCAGTACTTC.

The chain links TRBV6-2 or TRBV6-3 to TRBJ1-2; no reliable D call. Germline lookup yields CDR1 MNHEY and CDR2 SVGEGT. Trimming took 0 bases from V and 0 from J, leaving 5 bases between them. This CDR3 region has 14 residues. CDR3 bases: TGTGCCAGCAGTTACTCAGGAGCTAACTATGGCTACACCTTC. Amino acids: CASSYSGANYGYTF.

The J gene is TRBJ1-2, the V gene TRBV9; unclear D gene. The CDR3 is 12 residues long. Germline V gives CDR1 SGDLS, CDR2 YYNGEE. Trimming pared 3 bases from V and 5 bases from J, leaving 8 bases between. For the CDR3, the DNA is TGTGCCAGCAGCGCCCCATCTTATGGCTACACCTTC. As protein: CASSAPSYGYTF.

The chain is built from TRBV6-5 and TRBJ1-3; D uncertain. The CDR3 contains 14 residues. Between the trimmed V and J ends, which lost 6 bases and 0 bases, there was a span of 9 bases. Germline assignment: CDR1 MNHEY and CDR2 SVGAGI. The CDR3 DNA sequence: TGTGCCAGCAGGCGAGACTACTCTGGAAACACCATATATTTT. Its translation: CASRRDYSGNTIYF.

The sample holds a few counts of this clone. This chain connects TRBV7-9 to TRBJ2-1; D unresolved. The CDR3 has 12 amino acids. The germline V and J ends were trimmed by 3 bases and 7 bases, with 7 bases remaining between them. Germline assignment: CDR1 SEHNR and CDR2 FQNEAQ (reference sequence). CDR3 sequence reads: CASSFYGNEQFF. The CDR3, as DNA: TGTGCCAGCAGCTTCTACGGGAATGAGCAGTTCTTC.

The V gene is TRBV6-2 or TRBV6-3, the J gene TRBJ2-7; unclear D gene. This CDR3 is 14 amino acids long. Germline V lookup: CDR1 MNHEY, CDR2 SVGEGT. V was clipped by 0 bases and J by 2 bases, with 8 bases between them. The CDR3 here is CASSYSDVPYEQYF. CDR3 DNA: TGTGCCAGCAGTTACTCGGACGTACCCTACGAGCAGTACTTC.

CDR3 amino acids: CASSPESGVGETQYF. For the CDR3, the DNA is TGTGCCAGCAGCCCCGAGTCAGGGGTAGGAGAGACCCAGTACTTC. This chain joins TRBV7-9 and TRBJ2-5, with D maybe TRBD1 (6 bases). Germline CDR1 and CDR2: SEHNR and FQNEAQ (reference sequence). This CDR3 contains 15 residues. V was shortened by 5 bases and J by 4 bases, with 17 bases between the two germline ends.

This CDR3 is CASSLIAGDYEQYF. CDR3 bases: TGCGCCAGCAGCCTAATAGCGGGGGACTACGAGCAGTACTTC. V is TRBV4-1 and J is TRBJ2-7; 9 positions match TRBD2. Germline V gives CDR1 MGHRA, CDR2 YSYEKL. V lost 4 bases to trimming and J lost 3 bases; unmatched junction nucleotides: 4. The CDR3 runs to 14 residues.

This chain links TRBV29-1 with TRBJ1-2, with D possibly TRBD1 on 5 matching bases. The CDR3 totals 13 residues. Germline loops: CDR1 SQVTM, CDR2 ANQGSEA. The V gene lost 6 bases and the J gene lost 4 bases, with 15 bases spanning the gap. CDR3 region: CSVVLDSTYGYTF. CDR3 in DNA: TGCAGCGTGGTACTCGACAGCACCTATGGCTACACCTTC.

The chain couples TRBV24-1 to TRBJ2-1, with a possible D match to TRBD2 (5 bases). The V and J ends lost 1 base and 3 bases respectively, with 12 bases between them. Germline values: CDR1 KGHDR, CDR2 SFDVKD. The CDR3 sequence is 16 residues long. The CDR3 coding sequence is TGTGCCACCAGTGATTTTGACCCCCGGGGCTACAATGAGCAGTTCTTC. Translating gives CATSDFDPRGYNEQFF.

The chain combines TRBV19 with TRBJ2-1; 9 bases align to TRBD1. Germline V gene sequence: CDR1 LNHDA, CDR2 SQIVND (reference sequence). The V segment lost 10 bases and the J segment 2 bases; nucleotides outside the gene matches: 12. The CDR3 extends over 16 amino acids. The CDR3 DNA follows: TGTGCCACCGGAATCTTGGGACAGGGCACCTACAATGAGCAGTTCTTC. Its translation: CATGILGQGTYNEQFF.

The CDR3: CASSYSTGLHYGYTF. In DNA, the CDR3 is TGTGCCAGCAGTTACTCGACGGGGCTTCACTATGGCTACACCTTC. This sequence joins TRBV6-5 and TRBJ1-2; possible D gene TRBD1, 5 bases. Between the trimmed V and J ends, which lost 0 bases and 3 bases, there was a span of 11 bases. The CDR3 covers 15 residues. Germline V gene sequence: CDR1 MNHEY, CDR2 SVGAGI.